This entry lists 3 T cell receptor beta chains sequenced from one sample in a study of cytomegalovirus exposure and HLA in healthy donors. The PCR was carried out with 60 Vbeta primers and 13 Jbeta primers. The protocol was immunoSEQ multiplex PCR, while the TCRdb copy is restricted to in-frame clones and leaves out a portion. The sample contains about 120,000 clones, 70% to 90% of which appear only once. Sequenced input: PBMCs. The receptors shown here come from a man between 40 and 49 years old in good health and CMV-seronegative.

The chain carries TRBV4-1 and TRBJ1-5, with 7 bases identical to TRBD1. This CDR3 region has 16 residues. V lost 1 base, J lost 6 bases, and 9 bases stayed unmatched. CDR1 and CDR2 (germline): MGHRA, YSYEKL. The CDR3 DNA reads TGCGCCAGCAGCCAAGTGGGGCGGACAGGTCCTCAGCCCCAGCATTTT. This encodes CASSQVGRTGPQPQHF.

J is TRBJ1-6 and V is TRBV15, with D hard to call. This CDR3 is 14 amino acids long. Germline CDR1 is LNHNV and CDR2 is YYDKDF (reference sequence). With 1 base removed from V and 7 bases from J, the gap between germline ends came to 8 bases. The DNA of the CDR3 is TGTGCCACCAGCAGAGGAGGAGTAAATTCACCCCTCCACTTT. Translating gives CATSRGGVNSPLHF.

This clone appeared once. The rearrangement links TRBV7-6 to TRBJ1-5; 7 positions agree with TRBD1. CDR1 is SGHVS, CDR2 FNYEAQ, per germline. This CDR3 has 14 amino acids. V shed 2 bases and J 7 bases; nucleotides not matched to a gene: 5. CDR3: CASSLMLGGQPQHF. The CDR3 DNA reads as TGTGCCAGCAGCTTAATGTTAGGGGGCCAGCCCCAGCATTTT.